The clone carrying this TCR beta chain came up many times. Unique molecular identifiers were added to individual cDNA molecules. TCRdb reprocessed the 5' RACE reads via MiXCR and lists one record per CDR3 protein. Among tens of thousands of distinct CDR3 sequences listed, approximately 12% were seen once. The data belong to a study of early T cells in non-severe SARS-CoV-2 infection. Study context: Sequencing was performed on bulk RNA from unsorted whole blood, leaving chains unpaired.

V lost 3 bases to trimming and J lost 4 bases, with 4 bases between them. CDR3 length equals 12 residues. Sequencing was performed on whole blood. This clonotype was sampled from an adult who was a healthcare worker with PCR-confirmed SARS-CoV-2 infection or an uninfected control (not recorded which). This sequence joins TRBV12-3 or TRBV12-4 and TRBJ1-3; D is undetermined. CDR3 bases: TGTGCCAGCAGTTTCGACGGAAACACCATATATTTT. This codes for CASSFDGNTIYF.